Reported below is one T cell receptor (beta chain). Its matching antigen is unknown. Sample time point: week 35, safety follow-up. Every single dose of the vaccine, 300 ug of mutant IDH1 20-mer peptide, came with topical imiquimod. These data belong to a study of a mutant IDH1 vaccine in newly diagnosed glioma. The CDR3 is 14 residues long. Germline V gives CDR1 LNHDA, CDR2 SQIVND (reference sequence). V dropped 0 bases and J dropped 10 bases, with 15 bases sitting between them. This table comes from immunoSEQ multiplex PCR, and its TCRdb copy is limited to in-frame clones, with some not included. The table has 33,000 or so clones, 79% seen once.

This chain links TRBV19 with TRBJ1-1, with D perhaps matching TRBD1 (5 bases). The origin of this receptor is a woman aged 25 to 45 with glioma. Some clones in this sample may be carry-over from other donors' samples. The sequences come from PBMCs, collected from a glioma patient whose treatment included an IDH1 peptide vaccine. CDR3 bases: TGTGCCAGTAGTATAGACCGGGACGTAGGTGGAGCTTTCTTT. Its translation is CASSIDRDVGGAFF.